This T cell receptor (beta chain) comes out of a study of cytomegalovirus exposure and HLA in healthy donors. Study as a whole: Of the donors genotyped, approximately 400 in all, over 80% fell in the Caucasian-associated ancestry cluster.

The study ran its PCR with 60 Vbeta and 13 Jbeta primers. Some clones are missing from TCRdb's copy, which holds only in-frame ones; the method was immunoSEQ multiplex PCR. This table has fewer than 250,000 clones, 80% to 90% appearing once. Regarding this clone: Its specificity is unknown.

This CDR3 region has 13 residues. Trimming shortened V by 4 bases and J by 1 base, and 6 bases separated the two germline ends. The germline CDR1 and CDR2 sequences are MDHEN and SYDVKM. Study-level results: It is likely that the observed cluster of highly shared sequence variants was a sequencing artifact.

The rearrangement uses TRBV28 and TRBJ2-3; D is perhaps TRBD1 (6 bases). The receptor was isolated from a man aged 25 to 40 in good health and CMV-seronegative. Source material: PBMCs. CDR3 DNA: TGTGCCAGCAGTTCAGGGGGCACAGATACGCAGTATTTT. Its translation is CASSSGGTDTQYF.